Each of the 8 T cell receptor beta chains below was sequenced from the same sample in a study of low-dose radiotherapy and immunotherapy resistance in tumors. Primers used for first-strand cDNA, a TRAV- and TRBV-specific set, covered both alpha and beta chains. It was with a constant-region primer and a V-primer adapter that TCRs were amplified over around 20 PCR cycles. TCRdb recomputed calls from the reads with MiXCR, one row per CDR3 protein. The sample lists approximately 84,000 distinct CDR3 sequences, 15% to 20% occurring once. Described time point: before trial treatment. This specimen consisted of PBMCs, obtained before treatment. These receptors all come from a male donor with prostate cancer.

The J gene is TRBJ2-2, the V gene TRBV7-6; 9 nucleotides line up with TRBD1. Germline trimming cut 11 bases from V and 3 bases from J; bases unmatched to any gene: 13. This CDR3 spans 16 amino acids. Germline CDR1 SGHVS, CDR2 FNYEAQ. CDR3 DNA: TGTGCCGGCACCCCCGGGAGGACAGGGGACACCGGGGAGCTGTTTTTT. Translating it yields CAGTPGRTGDTGELFF.

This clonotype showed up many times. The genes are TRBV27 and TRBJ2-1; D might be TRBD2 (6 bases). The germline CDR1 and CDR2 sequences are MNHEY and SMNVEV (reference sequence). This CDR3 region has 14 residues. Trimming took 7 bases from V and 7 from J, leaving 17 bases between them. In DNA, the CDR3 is TGTGCCAGCAAGCCGGGACTCGGGCAAAATGAGCAGTTCTTC. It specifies CASKPGLGQNEQFF.

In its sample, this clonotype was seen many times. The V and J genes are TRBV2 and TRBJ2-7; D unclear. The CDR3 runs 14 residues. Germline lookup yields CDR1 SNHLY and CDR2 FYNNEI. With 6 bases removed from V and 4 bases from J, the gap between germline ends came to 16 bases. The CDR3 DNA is TGTGCCAGCAGGGGTAGTGTAGCTCAGTACGAGCAGTACTTC. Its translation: CASRGSVAQYEQYF.

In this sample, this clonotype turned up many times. The CDR3 loop is CASSSDYRTDTQYF. CDR3 sequence (DNA): TGTGCCAGCAGTTCGGACTACCGCACAGATACGCAGTATTTT. The chain carries TRBV12-3 or TRBV12-4 and TRBJ2-3; weak D call: TRBD2 (6 bases). There are 14 residues in the CDR3. V dropped 4 bases and J dropped 1 base, with 9 bases sitting between them.

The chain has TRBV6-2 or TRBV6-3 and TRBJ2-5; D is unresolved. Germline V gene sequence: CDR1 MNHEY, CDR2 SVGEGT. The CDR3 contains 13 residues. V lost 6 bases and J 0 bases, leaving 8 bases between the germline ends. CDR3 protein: CASSPRYQETQYF. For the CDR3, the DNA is TGTGCCAGCAGCCCCCGGTACCAAGAGACCCAGTACTTC.

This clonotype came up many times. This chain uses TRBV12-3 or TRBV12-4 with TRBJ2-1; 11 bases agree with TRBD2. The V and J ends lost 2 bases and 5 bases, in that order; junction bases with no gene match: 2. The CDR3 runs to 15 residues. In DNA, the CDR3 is TGTGCCAGCAGTTTAACTAGCGGGGGTCACAATGAGCAGTTCTTC. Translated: CASSLTSGGHNEQFF.

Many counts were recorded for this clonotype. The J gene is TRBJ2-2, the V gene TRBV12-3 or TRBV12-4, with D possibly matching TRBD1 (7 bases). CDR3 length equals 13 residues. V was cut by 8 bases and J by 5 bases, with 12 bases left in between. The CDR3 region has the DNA TGTGCCAGCGGACAGGAGGGAACCGGGGAGCTGTTTTTT. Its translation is CASGQEGTGELFF.

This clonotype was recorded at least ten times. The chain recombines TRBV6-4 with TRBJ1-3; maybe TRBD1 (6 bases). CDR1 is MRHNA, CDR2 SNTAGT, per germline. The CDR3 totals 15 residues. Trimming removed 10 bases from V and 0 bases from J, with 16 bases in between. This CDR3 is CATPGTRSSGNTIYF. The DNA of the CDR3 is TGTGCCACCCCCGGGACACGTTCCTCTGGAAACACCATATATTTT.